These 24 T cell receptor beta chains originate from one sample sequenced in a study of blood T cell repertoires in COVID-19. Clones were sequenced by immunoSEQ multiplex PCR, and TCRdb holds only the in-frame ones, with some missing. The sample yields about 260,000 clones, roughly 80% seen once. Sequenced sample: peripheral blood. These receptors were collected from a man between 60 and 75 years old who had recovered from COVID-19.

This clone was counted only a few times. The V call is TRBV9, the J call TRBJ1-2, with a weak D call TRBD1 (5 bases). CDR3 size: 16 residues. CDR1 is SGDLS and CDR2 is YYNGEE in the germline V gene. V lost 4 bases, J lost 4 bases, and 20 bases lay in between. The CDR3 here is CASSPSNSGGPYGYTF. The CDR3 DNA follows: TGTGCCAGCAGCCCCTCCAATTCGGGGGGTCCCTATGGCTACACCTTC.

This clone was observed a handful of times. The J gene is TRBJ1-5, the V gene TRBV19; TRBD1 aligns across 10 bases. Germline V gene sequence: CDR1 LNHDA, CDR2 SQIVND (reference sequence). The trim removed 6 bases at V and 3 bases at J, leaving 5 bases unmatched. The CDR3 has 15 amino acids. CDR3 amino acids: CASSGTGASNQPQHF. DNA of the CDR3: TGTGCCAGTAGCGGGACAGGGGCCTCCAATCAGCCCCAGCATTTT.

The genes are TRBV19 and TRBJ1-5, with a tentative D call TRBD1 (6 bases). CDR3 length: 17 amino acids. V lost 6 bases and J 4 bases, leaving 22 bases between the germline ends. Germline-derived CDR1 and CDR2 are LNHDA and SQIVND (reference sequence). The CDR3 protein is CASRPGHHRSGNQPQHF. CDR3 in DNA: TGTGCCAGTAGGCCGGGACACCATCGATCAGGGAATCAGCCCCAGCATTTT.

This clone was recorded once. V gene TRBV9 combines with J gene TRBJ2-3, with 7 bases aligning to TRBD2. V lost 3 bases to trimming and J lost 6 bases; unmatched junction nucleotides: 1. Germline assignment: CDR1 SGDLS and CDR2 YYNGEE. This CDR3 has 12 amino acids. For the CDR3, the DNA is TGTGCCAGCAGCGGGGGAGGGGATACGCAGTATTTT. This translates into CASSGGGDTQYF.

The gene calls are TRBV6-5 and TRBJ2-1, with a weak D call TRBD1 (5 bases). CDR3 length equals 13 residues. Trimming took 5 bases from V and 10 from J, leaving 15 bases between them. The germline CDR1 and CDR2 sequences are MNHEY and SVGAGI. The CDR3 region has the DNA TGTGCCAGCAGTCCACGCCAGGGTCGGGAGCAGTTCTTC. This translates into CASSPRQGREQFF.

This chain links TRBV5-4 with TRBJ2-5; a weak D match, TRBD2 (6 bases). Trimming removed 4 bases at V and 1 base at J, with 11 bases between. Germline CDR1 SGHNT, CDR2 YYREEE (reference sequence). The CDR3 is 14 amino acids. CDR3 amino acids: CASSPGLVQETQYF. CDR3 nucleotide sequence: TGTGCCAGCAGCCCGGGACTGGTCCAAGAGACCCAGTACTTC.

The chain recombines TRBV5-6 with TRBJ1-3; 11 bases fit TRBD1. Germline CDR1 is SGHDT and CDR2 is YYEEEE. The CDR3 is 16 residues long. With V trimmed by 4 bases and J by 4 bases, 7 bases remained unmatched. In nucleotides, the CDR3 is TGTGCCAGCAGCGCCCGGACAGGGGGCGTGGGAAACACCATATATTTT. Its translation is CASSARTGGVGNTIYF.

This chain uses TRBV6-5 with TRBJ2-7, with TRBD2 matching over 7 bases. The CDR3 is 15 amino acids. Germline V lookup: CDR1 MNHEY, CDR2 SVGAGI. The J segment lost 0 bases and the V segment lost 5 bases, leaving 7 bases of the junction unmatched. In DNA form, the CDR3 reads TGTGCCAGCAGTAGGGAGCCTAGCGGCTCCTACGAGCAGTACTTC. Amino acids: CASSREPSGSYEQYF.

This clone was counted once. The gene calls are TRBV14 and TRBJ2-7; weak D call: TRBD2 (6 bases). The length of the CDR3 is 15 residues. The V gene's germline CDR1 is SGHDN and CDR2 FVKESK. Trimming removed 4 bases from V and 0 bases from J, with 13 bases in between. The CDR3 protein is CASSPHGTYSYEQYF. In DNA form, the CDR3 reads TGTGCCAGCAGCCCTCACGGGACTTACTCCTACGAGCAGTACTTC.

The chain joins TRBV4-1 to TRBJ2-6; TRBD1 agrees at 8 bases. The CDR3 contains 20 residues. Germline assignment: CDR1 MGHRA and CDR2 YSYEKL. The trim removed 0 bases at V and 0 bases at J, leaving 10 bases unmatched. The CDR3 is CASSQEGWTGWSSGANVLTF. The DNA of the CDR3 is TGCGCCAGCAGCCAAGAGGGGTGGACAGGGTGGAGCTCTGGGGCCAACGTCCTGACTTTC.

The rearrangement uses TRBV30 and TRBJ1-1; 7 bases line up with TRBD1. The CDR3 spans 14 residues. The V segment lost 4 bases and the J segment 4 bases; nucleotides outside the gene matches: 9. Germline-derived CDR1 and CDR2 are GTSNPN and SVGIG (reference sequence). The CDR3 nucleotides are TGTGCCTGGACCACCTGGGCAGGGGGCACTGAAGCTTTCTTT. It specifies CAWTTWAGGTEAFF.

V gene TRBV5-5 combines with J gene TRBJ2-7; 8 nucleotides align to TRBD2. This CDR3 region has 14 residues. J gave up 2 bases and V 3 bases, and 4 bases lay outside the gene matches. CDR1 and CDR2 from the germline V gene are SGHKS and YYEKEE (reference sequence). CDR3 sequence reads: CASSWERGTYEQYF. Here the CDR3 DNA reads TGTGCCAGCAGCTGGGAGCGGGGGACCTACGAGCAGTACTTC.

This clone was detected a few times. CDR3 sequence reads: CASSLAGTRVGEQYF. The CDR3 DNA reads as TGCGCCAGCAGCTTGGCCGGGACTCGCGTTGGGGAGCAGTACTTC. This chain uses TRBV5-1 with TRBJ2-7; maybe TRBD2 (6 bases). CDR1 SGHRS and CDR2 YFSETQ come from the germline V gene. The CDR3 is 15 amino acids. The ends were cut back, 0 bases at V and 7 bases at J, with 17 bases in the middle.

V is TRBV11-2 and J is TRBJ2-3; 8 bases line up with TRBD1. The germline V gene encodes CDR1 SGHAT and CDR2 FQNNGV. This CDR3 is built from 17 residues. The V segment lost 1 base and the J segment 1 base; nucleotides outside the gene matches: 7. CDR3 sequence reads: CASSLGTGGRGTDTQYF. The CDR3 nucleotides read TGTGCCAGCAGCTTAGGTACAGGGGGACGGGGCACAGATACGCAGTATTTT. Full variable domain (missing parts from reference TRBV11-2 and TRBJ2-3): EAGVAQSPRYKIIEKRQSVAFWCNPISGHATLYWYQQILGQGPKLLIQFQNNGVVDDSQLPKDRFSAERLKGVDSTLKIQPAKLEDSAVYLCASSLGTGGRGTDTQYFGPGTRLTVL.

This chain uses TRBV30 with TRBJ2-1; D perhaps matches TRBD2 (6 bases). V dropped 6 bases and J dropped 2 bases, with 20 bases sitting between them. The CDR3 is made up of 16 amino acids. Germline-derived CDR1 and CDR2 are GTSNPN and SVGIG (reference sequence). The CDR3 region is CACRLLEGGTYNEQFF. The CDR3 DNA follows: TGTGCCTGCCGCCTCCTGGAGGGCGGGACCTACAATGAGCAGTTCTTC.

The rearrangement uses TRBV10-1 and TRBJ2-5; possible D gene TRBD2, 5 bases. Germline CDR1 reads WNHNN; CDR2 reads SYGVQD (reference sequence). The CDR3 runs 13 residues. The ends were cut back, 3 bases at V and 9 bases at J, with 14 bases in the middle. This chain's CDR3 is CASSEGLALAQYF. The CDR3 bases are TGCGCCAGCAGTGAAGGGCTAGCTTTGGCCCAGTACTTC.

V is TRBV6-5 and J is TRBJ2-1; TRBD2 aligns across 10 bases. Germline assignment: CDR1 MNHEY and CDR2 SVGAGI. The CDR3 extends over 15 amino acids. V was clipped by 8 bases and J by 3 bases; unmatched bases: 7. DNA of the CDR3: TGTGCCAGCCAAAAAGCGGGGGGGCTCTACAATGAGCAGTTCTTC. Translation: CASQKAGGLYNEQFF.

This chain links TRBV10-2 with TRBJ2-1, with D tentatively TRBD2 (6 bases). Looked up from germline, CDR1 is WSHSY and CDR2 is SAAADI. Trimming pared 0 bases from V and 15 bases from J, leaving 21 bases between. The CDR3 covers 15 residues. CDR3 in amino acids: CASSESTGLIVRPFF. CDR3 coding DNA: TGCGCCAGCAGTGAGTCGACGGGACTCATCGTGAGACCGTTCTTC.

V usage is TRBV10-2 and J usage is TRBJ2-7; 11 bases are a match to TRBD2. Unmatched junction bases numbered 7, after V lost 3 bases and J lost 6 bases. Per germline, CDR1 WSHSY and CDR2 SAAADI. There are 15 residues in the CDR3. As DNA, the CDR3 is TGCGCCAGCAGTGATAATCTAGCGGGAGGCGGCGAGCAGTACTTC. Protein product: CASSDNLAGGGEQYF.

This clone was picked up a small number of times. The gene calls are TRBV12-5 and TRBJ2-2; possible D gene TRBD1, 5 bases. The germline V and J ends were trimmed by 0 bases and 1 base, with 12 bases remaining between them. The V gene's germline CDR1 is LGHNT and CDR2 FRNRAP. The CDR3 is made up of 17 amino acids. CDR3 region: CASGLVQVGQNTGELFF. The CDR3 bases are TGTGCTAGTGGTTTGGTACAGGTCGGGCAGAACACCGGGGAGCTGTTTTTT. Combining the CDR3 with reference TRBV12-5 and TRBJ2-2 gives the whole variable domain DARVTQTPRHKVTEMGQEVTMRCQPILGHNTVFWYRQTMMQGLELLAYFRNRAPLDDSGMPKDRFSAEMPDATLATLKIQPSEPRDSAVYFCASGLVQVGQNTGELFFGEGSRLTVL.

The chain has TRBV30 and TRBJ2-1, with unresolved D. This CDR3 spans 11 amino acids. Trimming cost V 2 bases and J 10 bases, with 9 bases left between them. The germline V gene encodes CDR1 GTSNPN and CDR2 SVGIG (reference sequence). The DNA of the CDR3 is TGTGCCTGGAGTTCGACGGAGGAGCAGTTCTTC. Its protein is CAWSSTEEQFF.

The rearrangement joins TRBV28 to TRBJ2-7; 7 nucleotides match TRBD1. CDR1 is MDHEN and CDR2 is SYDVKM in the germline V gene. V trimming: 7 bases; J trimming: 0 bases; junction bases outside the gene matches: 6. This CDR3 comprises 14 residues. Here the CDR3 DNA reads TGTGCCAGCACCTCGACAGGGAGCTCCTACGAGCAGTACTTC. This encodes CASTSTGSSYEQYF.

The chain couples TRBV19 to TRBJ2-1; 14 positions match TRBD2. The J segment lost 3 bases and the V segment lost 5 bases, leaving 3 bases of the junction unmatched. This CDR3 spans 16 amino acids. CDR1 and CDR2 (germline): LNHDA, SQIVND (reference sequence). This CDR3 reads CASSGTSGGLYNEQFF. The DNA of the CDR3 is TGTGCCAGTAGTGGGACTAGCGGGGGCCTCTACAATGAGCAGTTCTTC.

CDR3 sequence reads: CASSLQYEQYF. CDR3 in DNA: TGTGCCAGCAGTTTGCAGTACGAGCAGTACTTC. This chain joins TRBV28 and TRBJ2-7; the D is unclear. The CDR3 runs 11 residues. V lost 3 bases and J lost 4, with 4 bases in between. Germline V CDR1 and CDR2: MDHEN, SYDVKM. Drawing the rest from reference TRBV28 and TRBJ2-7, the complete variable domain is DVKVTQSSRYLVKRTGEKVFLECVQDMDHENMFWYRQDPGLGLRLIYFSYDVKMKEKGDIPEGYSVSREKKERFSLILESASTNQTSMYLCASSLQYEQYFGPGTRLTVT.